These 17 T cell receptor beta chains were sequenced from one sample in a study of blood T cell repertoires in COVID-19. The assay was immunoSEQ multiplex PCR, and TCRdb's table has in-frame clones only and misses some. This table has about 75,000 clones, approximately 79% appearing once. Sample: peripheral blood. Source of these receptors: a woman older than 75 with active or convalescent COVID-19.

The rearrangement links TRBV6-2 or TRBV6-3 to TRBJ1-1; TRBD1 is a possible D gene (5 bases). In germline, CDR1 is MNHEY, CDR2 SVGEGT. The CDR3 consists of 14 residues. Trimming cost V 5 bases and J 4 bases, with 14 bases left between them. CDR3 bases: TGTGCCAGCAGTACCCTTACGGGGGGCACTGAAGCTTTCTTT. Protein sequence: CASSTLTGGTEAFF.

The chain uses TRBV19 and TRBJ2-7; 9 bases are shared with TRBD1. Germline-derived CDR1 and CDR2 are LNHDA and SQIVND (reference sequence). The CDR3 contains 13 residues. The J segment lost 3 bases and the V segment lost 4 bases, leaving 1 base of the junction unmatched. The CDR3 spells CASSRTGDYEQYF. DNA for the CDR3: TGTGCCAGTAGTAGGACAGGGGACTACGAGCAGTACTTC. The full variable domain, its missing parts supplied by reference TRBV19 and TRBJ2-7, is DGGITQSPKYLFRKEGQNVTLSCEQNLNHDAMYWYRQDPGQGLRLIYYSQIVNDFQKGDIAEGYSVSREKKESFPLTVTSAQKNPTAFYLCASSRTGDYEQYFGPGTRLTVT.

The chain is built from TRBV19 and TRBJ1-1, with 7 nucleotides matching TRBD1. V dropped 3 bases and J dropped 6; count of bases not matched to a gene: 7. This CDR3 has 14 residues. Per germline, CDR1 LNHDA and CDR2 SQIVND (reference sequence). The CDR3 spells CASSISGGDAEAFF. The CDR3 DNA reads TGTGCCAGTAGTATCTCAGGGGGTGACGCTGAAGCTTTCTTT.

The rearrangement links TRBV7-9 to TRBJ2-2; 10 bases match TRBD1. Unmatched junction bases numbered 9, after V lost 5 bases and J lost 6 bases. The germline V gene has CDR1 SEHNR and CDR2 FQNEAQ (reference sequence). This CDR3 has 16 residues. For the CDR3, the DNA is TGTGCCAGCAGCCCCCGGACAGGGGGGCTGGCCGGGGAGCTGTTTTTT. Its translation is CASSPRTGGLAGELFF.

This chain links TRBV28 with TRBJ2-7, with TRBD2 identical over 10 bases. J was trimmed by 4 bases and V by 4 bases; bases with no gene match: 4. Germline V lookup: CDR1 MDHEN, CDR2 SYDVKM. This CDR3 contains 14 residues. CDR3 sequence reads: CASSSLAGVYEQYF. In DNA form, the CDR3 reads TGTGCCAGCAGTTCGCTAGCGGGAGTGTACGAGCAGTACTTC.

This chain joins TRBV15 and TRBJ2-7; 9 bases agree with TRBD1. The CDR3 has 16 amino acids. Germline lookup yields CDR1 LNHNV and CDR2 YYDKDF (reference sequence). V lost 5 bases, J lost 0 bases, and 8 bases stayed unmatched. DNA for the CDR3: TGTGCCACCAGCGGGTTACAGGGGGCCGGCTCCTACGAGCAGTACTTC. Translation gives CATSGLQGAGSYEQYF.

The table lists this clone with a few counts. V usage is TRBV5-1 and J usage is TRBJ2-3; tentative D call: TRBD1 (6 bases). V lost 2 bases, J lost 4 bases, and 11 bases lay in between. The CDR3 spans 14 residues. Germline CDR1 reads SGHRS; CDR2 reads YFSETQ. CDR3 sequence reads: CASSFDRSPDTQYF. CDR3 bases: TGCGCCAGCAGCTTTGACAGGTCGCCAGATACGCAGTATTTT.

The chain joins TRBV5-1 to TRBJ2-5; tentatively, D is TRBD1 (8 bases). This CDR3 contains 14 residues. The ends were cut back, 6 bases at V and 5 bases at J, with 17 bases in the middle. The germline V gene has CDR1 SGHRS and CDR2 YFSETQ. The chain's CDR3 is CASTREQGGETQYF. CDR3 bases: TGCGCCAGCACCAGGGAACAGGGGGGGGAGACCCAGTACTTC.

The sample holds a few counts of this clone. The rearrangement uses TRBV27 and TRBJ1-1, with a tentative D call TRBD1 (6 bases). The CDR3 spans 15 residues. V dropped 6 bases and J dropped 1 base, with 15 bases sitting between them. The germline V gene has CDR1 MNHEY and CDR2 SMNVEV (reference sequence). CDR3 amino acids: CASRRLDRQNTEAFF. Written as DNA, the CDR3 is TGTGCCAGCAGACGGTTGGACAGACAGAACACTGAAGCTTTCTTT.

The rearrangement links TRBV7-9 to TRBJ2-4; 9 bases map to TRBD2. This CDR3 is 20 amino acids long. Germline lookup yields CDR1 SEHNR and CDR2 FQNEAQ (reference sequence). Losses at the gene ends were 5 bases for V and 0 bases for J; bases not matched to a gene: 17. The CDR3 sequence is CASSKPGLAGGAGAKNIQYF. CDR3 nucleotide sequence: TGTGCCAGCAGCAAACCGGGACTAGCCGGGGGGGCCGGAGCCAAAAACATTCAGTACTTC.

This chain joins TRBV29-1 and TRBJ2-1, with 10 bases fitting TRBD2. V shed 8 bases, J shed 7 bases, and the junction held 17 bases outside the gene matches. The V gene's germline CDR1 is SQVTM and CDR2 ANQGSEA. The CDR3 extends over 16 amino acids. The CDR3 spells CSLGHVAGGIRNEQFF. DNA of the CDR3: TGCAGCTTAGGGCACGTAGCGGGAGGTATCAGGAATGAGCAGTTCTTC.

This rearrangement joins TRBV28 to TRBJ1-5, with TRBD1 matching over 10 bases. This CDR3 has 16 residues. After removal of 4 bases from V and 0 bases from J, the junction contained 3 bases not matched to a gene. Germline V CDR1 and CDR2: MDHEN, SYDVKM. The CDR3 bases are TGTGCCAGCAGTTGGACAGGGGGTATTAGCAATCAGCCCCAGCATTTT. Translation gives CASSWTGGISNQPQHF.

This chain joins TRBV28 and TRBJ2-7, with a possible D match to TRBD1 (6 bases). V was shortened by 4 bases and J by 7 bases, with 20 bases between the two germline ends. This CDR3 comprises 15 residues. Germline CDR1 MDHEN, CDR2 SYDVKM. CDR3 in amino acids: CASSSRQVSSLEQYF. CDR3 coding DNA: TGTGCCAGCAGTTCCCGACAGGTATCTAGCCTGGAGCAGTACTTC. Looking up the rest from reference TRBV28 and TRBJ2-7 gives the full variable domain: DVKVTQSSRYLVKRTGEKVFLECVQDMDHENMFWYRQDPGLGLRLIYFSYDVKMKEKGDIPEGYSVSREKKERFSLILESASTNQTSMYLCASSSRQVSSLEQYFGPGTRLTVT.

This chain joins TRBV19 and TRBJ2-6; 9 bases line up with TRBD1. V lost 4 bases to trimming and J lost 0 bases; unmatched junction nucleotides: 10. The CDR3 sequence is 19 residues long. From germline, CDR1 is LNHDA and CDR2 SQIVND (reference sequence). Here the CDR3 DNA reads TGTGCCAGTAGTACGGTGAGGACAGGGGTAATCTCTGGGGCCAACGTCCTGACTTTC. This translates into CASSTVRTGVISGANVLTF.

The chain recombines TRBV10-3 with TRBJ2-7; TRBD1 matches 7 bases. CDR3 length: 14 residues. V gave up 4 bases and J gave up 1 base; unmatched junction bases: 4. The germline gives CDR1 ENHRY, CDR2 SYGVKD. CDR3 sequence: CAISGQGQSYEQYF. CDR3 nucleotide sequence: TGTGCCATCAGTGGACAGGGTCAGTCCTACGAGCAGTACTTC.

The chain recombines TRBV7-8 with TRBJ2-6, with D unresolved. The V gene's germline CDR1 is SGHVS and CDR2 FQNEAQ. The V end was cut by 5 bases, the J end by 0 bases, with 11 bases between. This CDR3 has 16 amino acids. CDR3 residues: CASSGPGYSGANVLTF. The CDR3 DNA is TGTGCCAGCAGCGGTCCAGGTTACTCTGGGGCCAACGTCCTGACTTTC.

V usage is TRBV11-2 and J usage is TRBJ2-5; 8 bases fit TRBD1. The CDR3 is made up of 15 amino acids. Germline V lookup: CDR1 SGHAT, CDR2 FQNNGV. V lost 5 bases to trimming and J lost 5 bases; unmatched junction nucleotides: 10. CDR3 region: CASSPRTGQGETQYF. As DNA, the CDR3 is TGTGCCAGCAGCCCAAGGACAGGGCAAGGGGAGACCCAGTACTTC.